The 32 T cell receptor beta chains below come from one sample, sequenced in a study of response to subunit inactivated influenza vaccine. TCRdb ran MiXCR on the RT-PCR reads and lists one entry per CDR3 protein. This table holds 700,000 to 900,000 distinct CDR3 sequences, roughly 20% found once. The sample was PBMCs from blood, taken 5 to 6 days after vaccination. The receptors derive from a man between 50 and 59 years old who received an inactivated influenza vaccine.

The chain employs TRBV20-1 and TRBJ2-5; tentatively, D is TRBD1 or TRBD2 (6 bases each). V was trimmed by 2 bases and J by 1 base, leaving 11 bases between them. The CDR3 extends over 14 amino acids. The germline CDR1 and CDR2 sequences are DFQATT and SNEGSKA (reference sequence). The CDR3 DNA reads as TGCAGTGCTAGAATGACGGGGGCCCAAGAGACCCAGTACTTC. This gives the protein CSARMTGAQETQYF.

This clonotype has at least ten counts. A junction boundary mismatches the germline segment, possibly from a read error. This rearrangement joins TRBV14 to TRBJ2-1; D ambiguous. Per germline, CDR1 SGHDN and CDR2 FVKESK. This CDR3 region has 12 residues. CDR3 nucleotide sequence: TGCGCCAGCAGCCAAGTATACAATGAGCAGTTCTTC. Translation: CASSQVYNEQFF.

V usage is TRBV14 and J usage is TRBJ2-5; D gene uncertain. CDR3 length: 12 amino acids. Germline CDR1 is SGHDN and CDR2 is FVKESK. Deletions cut 3 bases from V and 2 bases from J, with 4 bases between. The chain's CDR3 is CASSHPQETQYF. Here the CDR3 DNA reads TGTGCCAGCAGCCATCCTCAAGAGACCCAGTACTTC.

This clonotype was observed a few times. The V and J genes are TRBV10-3 and TRBJ2-5; tentatively, D is TRBD2 (5 bases). The CDR3 extends over 14 amino acids. Germline assignment: CDR1 ENHRY and CDR2 SYGVKD. V lost 0 bases, J lost 2 bases, and 7 bases lay in between. CDR3 residues: CAISESVAQETQYF. The CDR3 nucleotides are TGTGCCATCAGTGAGTCCGTAGCGCAAGAGACCCAGTACTTC.

At least ten counts were recorded for this clonotype. The chain couples TRBV5-1 to TRBJ2-1; 10 bases are shared with TRBD2. Trimming took 4 bases from V and 6 from J; bases not matched to a gene: 7. CDR1 and CDR2 from the germline V gene are SGHRS and YFSETQ. The CDR3 covers 15 residues. In DNA, the CDR3 is TGCGCCAGCAGCCAGGGGGCTAGCGGGGGCAATGAGCAGTTCTTC. Protein: CASSQGASGGNEQFF.

This clonotype has ten or more counts. The rearrangement joins TRBV10-3 to TRBJ2-5; D possibly matches TRBD1 or TRBD2 (6 bases each). With 0 bases removed from V and 4 bases from J, the gap between germline ends came to 18 bases. Per germline, CDR1 ENHRY and CDR2 SYGVKD. CDR3 length: 17 amino acids. The CDR3 DNA follows: TGTGCCATCAGTGAGTCCCCTCGGCCGGGGGCTCGAGAGACCCAGTACTTC. Protein sequence: CAISESPRPGARETQYF.

This chain links TRBV10-3 with TRBJ2-3; D not resolved. This CDR3 is 14 amino acids long. V lost 10 bases to trimming and J lost 2 bases, with 16 bases between them. Germline CDR1 and CDR2: ENHRY and SYGVKD. The CDR3 is CATHQQSFTDTQYF. As DNA, the CDR3 is TGTGCCACCCATCAGCAGAGTTTCACAGATACGCAGTATTTT.

The chain recombines TRBV5-1 with TRBJ2-5; D might be TRBD1 or TRBD2, each matching 5 bases. CDR3 size: 15 residues. Trimming left V 2 bases short and J 5 bases short, with 16 bases between. From germline, CDR1 is SGHRS and CDR2 YFSETQ. CDR3: CASSLGRRASETQYF. The CDR3 coding sequence is TGCGCCAGCAGCTTAGGTCGCAGGGCTAGCGAGACCCAGTACTTC.

The chain combines TRBV12-3 or TRBV12-4 with TRBJ1-1, with D perhaps matching TRBD1 (6 bases). The CDR3 loop spans 14 amino acids. Trimming cost V 6 bases and J 5 bases, with 16 bases left between them. The CDR3 protein is CASRTQGSGTEAFF. For the CDR3, the DNA is TGTGCCAGCAGAACACAGGGAAGTGGGACTGAAGCTTTCTTT.

The chain couples TRBV19 to TRBJ1-5; no clear D. The CDR3 consists of 12 residues. Trimming pared 7 bases from V and 3 bases from J, leaving 7 bases between. Germline V CDR1 and CDR2: LNHDA, SQIVND (reference sequence). The CDR3 spells CASKAYNQPQHF. The CDR3 DNA follows: TGTGCCAGTAAAGCCTACAATCAGCCCCAGCATTTT.

The CDR3 is CASSLWAGGNYEQYF. CDR3 bases: TGTGCCAGCAGTTTATGGGCAGGGGGGAACTACGAGCAGTACTTC. The rearrangement joins TRBV27 to TRBJ2-7; possibly TRBD1 for D (7 bases). Germline-derived CDR1 and CDR2 are MNHEY and SMNVEV (reference sequence). CDR3 length: 15 amino acids. Trimming took 1 base from V and 3 from J, leaving 13 bases between them.

The gene calls are TRBV24-1 and TRBJ2-7; D may be TRBD1 or TRBD2 (5 bases each). Germline CDR1 reads KGHDR; CDR2 reads SFDVKD. This CDR3 contains 15 residues. Trimming removed 5 bases at V and 0 bases at J, with 13 bases between. This CDR3 reads CATSGGTASSYEQYF. The CDR3 coding sequence is TGTGCCACCAGTGGGGGGACCGCCAGCTCCTACGAGCAGTACTTC.

Only a few counts were recorded for this clonotype. A single base separates this from a much larger clone, so it may be a read error. V gene TRBV7-8 combines with J gene TRBJ2-1, with D perhaps matching TRBD2 (6 bases). CDR1 is SGHVS and CDR2 is FQNEAQ in the germline V gene. The length of the CDR3 is 17 residues. V was clipped by 5 bases and J by 1 base, with 18 bases between them. CDR3: CASSIWTIGSSYNEQFF. The CDR3, as DNA: TGTGCCAGCAGCATTTGGACTATCGGCTCATCCTACAATGAGCAGTTCTTC.

This clonotype came up many times. The chain links TRBV28 to TRBJ1-5; D is unresolved. This CDR3 contains 12 residues. Germline values: CDR1 MDHEN, CDR2 SYDVKM. V was clipped by 9 bases and J by 9 bases, with 15 bases between them. The CDR3 nucleotides are TGTGCCAGTCTGACGGGTAGATCGCCCCAGCATTTT. Translation gives CASLTGRSPQHF.

There are many counts of this clonotype. The gene calls are TRBV18 and TRBJ2-3; no clear D. This CDR3 spans 12 amino acids. Germline lookup yields CDR1 KGHSH and CDR2 LQKENI. V lost 3 bases, J lost 2 bases, and 3 bases lay in between. DNA of the CDR3: TGTGCCAGCTCACCGGCCACAGATACGCAGTATTTT. Protein: CASSPATDTQYF. The full variable domain, with the rest looked up from reference TRBV18 and TRBJ2-3, is NAGVMQNPRHLVRRRGQEARLRCSPMKGHSHVYWYRQLPEEGLKFMVYLQKENIIDESGMPKERFSAEFPKEGPSILRIQQVVRGDSAAYFCASSPATDTQYFGPGTRLTVL.

The V gene is TRBV12-3 or TRBV12-4, the J gene TRBJ1-5, with D unresolved. This CDR3 region has 14 residues. V lost 3 bases to trimming and J lost 1 base, with 7 bases between them. CDR3 DNA sequence: TGTGCCAGCAGTTTGGCAATAAGCAATCAGCCCCAGCATTTT. This translates into CASSLAISNQPQHF.

The gene calls are TRBV20-1 and TRBJ1-1; D unresolved. Trimming took 6 bases from V and 0 from J, leaving 8 bases between them. This CDR3 is built from 12 residues. In germline, CDR1 is DFQATT, CDR2 SNEGSKA (reference sequence). Here the CDR3 reads CSAKILNTEAFF. The CDR3 DNA follows: TGCAGTGCAAAAATCCTGAACACTGAAGCTTTCTTT.

This clonotype was picked up a small number of times. CDR3 sequence (DNA): TGTGCCAGCAGATCCAGGGGTTTTGGGGGAAACATTCAGTACTTC. Translating it yields CASRSRGFGGNIQYF. The chain employs TRBV27 and TRBJ2-4, with a weak D call TRBD1 (6 bases). V lost 6 bases, J lost 6 bases, and 18 bases lay in between. The CDR3 has 15 residues. CDR1 MNHEY and CDR2 SMNVEV come from the germline V gene (reference sequence).

This clonotype was seen a few times. The rearrangement uses TRBV20-1 and TRBJ1-1; no reliable D call. The CDR3 extends over 13 amino acids. V lost 3 bases and J lost 7, with 15 bases in between. CDR1 and CDR2 from the germline V gene are DFQATT and SNEGSKA (reference sequence). The CDR3 DNA reads TGCAGTGCTAGGGTACCTGATGGTGGTGAAGCTTTCTTT. As protein: CSARVPDGGEAFF.

This chain connects TRBV10-3 to TRBJ2-3; D remains unclear. Trimming took 3 bases from V and 2 from J, leaving 9 bases between them. Germline CDR1 reads ENHRY; CDR2 reads SYGVKD. The CDR3 length is 14 residues. DNA for the CDR3: TGTGCCATCAGTGAATATGGTGACACAGATACGCAGTATTTT. Translated, it gives CAISEYGDTDTQYF.

The chain is built from TRBV24-1 and TRBJ2-5; TRBD2 agrees at 7 bases. This CDR3 contains 16 residues. CDR1 is KGHDR, CDR2 SFDVKD, per germline. V lost 4 bases, J lost 5 bases, and 12 bases stayed unmatched. Written as DNA, the CDR3 is TGTGCCACCAGTGACGCCCGACTAGCAGGTACCGAGACCCAGTACTTC. Translation gives CATSDARLAGTETQYF.

V gene TRBV14 combines with J gene TRBJ2-7; D uncertain. V gave up 3 bases and J gave up 9 bases, with 18 bases separating them. Per the germline V gene, CDR1 is SGHDN and CDR2 is FVKESK. The CDR3 consists of 14 residues. The CDR3 region is CASSQERAHMVQYF. The CDR3, as DNA: TGTGCCAGCAGCCAGGAACGGGCCCACATGGTGCAGTACTTC.

This clonotype was picked up a small number of times. The chain links TRBV5-1 to TRBJ1-4, with D tentatively TRBD1 (6 bases). In germline, CDR1 is SGHRS, CDR2 YFSETQ. Trimming removed 4 bases from V and 8 bases from J, with 18 bases in between. The CDR3 is made up of 15 amino acids. The CDR3 loop reads CASSPGQGTGEKLFF. The CDR3 DNA is TGCGCCAGCAGCCCGGGACAAGGAACTGGCGAAAAACTGTTTTTT.

The chain joins TRBV9 to TRBJ2-3, with TRBD2 matching 8 bases. Germline V lookup: CDR1 SGDLS, CDR2 YYNGEE. This CDR3 has 16 residues. With 2 bases clipped from V and 1 base from J, the junction kept 6 bases outside the gene matches. The CDR3 DNA follows: TGTGCCAGCAGCGTTGGGACTAGTGAACGCACAGATACGCAGTATTTT. The encoded protein is CASSVGTSERTDTQYF.

The V call is TRBV5-6, the J call TRBJ1-1, with D possibly TRBD1 on 5 matching bases. This CDR3 contains 15 residues. Germline V gene data show CDR1 as SGHDT and CDR2 as YYEEEE. The germline V and J ends were trimmed by 4 bases and 6 bases, with 19 bases remaining between them. The CDR3: CASSGYRFSSAEAFF. The CDR3, as DNA: TGTGCCAGCAGCGGTTACAGGTTTTCGAGCGCTGAAGCTTTCTTT.

This clonotype occurred a few times. V is TRBV25-1 and J is TRBJ2-1; tentatively, D is TRBD1 (6 bases). Germline assignment: CDR1 MGHDK and CDR2 SYGVNS. CDR3 size: 14 residues. Trimming took off 5 bases at V and 3 bases at J, with 11 bases between the two ends. For the CDR3, the DNA is TGTGCCAGCAGTAACTACAGGGACTACAATGAGCAGTTCTTC. This translates into CASSNYRDYNEQFF.

As to this clonotype: A read error may account for a junction end that differs from germline. V is TRBV3-1 and J is TRBJ1-1; no clear D. The CDR3 is 13 amino acids. Germline V lookup: CDR1 LGHDT, CDR2 YNNKEL (reference sequence). CDR3: CASSQDHREQRFF. CDR3 nucleotide sequence: TGTGCCAGCAGCCAAGATCATAGGGAGCAGCGGTTTTTT.

The V call is TRBV18, the J call TRBJ1-3; TRBD1 agrees at 9 bases. Unmatched junction bases numbered 5, after V lost 3 bases and J lost 5 bases. The CDR3 covers 15 residues. CDR1 and CDR2 from the germline V gene are KGHSH and LQKENI. The CDR3 is CASSPPGQGRNTIYF. CDR3 nucleotide sequence: TGTGCCAGCTCACCGCCGGGACAGGGCCGAAACACCATATATTTT.

This clonotype was seen only a few times. V gene TRBV5-6 combines with J gene TRBJ2-2; no definite D call. Germline assignment: CDR1 SGHDT and CDR2 YYEEEE. This CDR3 has 15 amino acids. V was shortened by 0 bases and J by 4 bases, with 10 bases between the two germline ends. The CDR3 reads CASSLGLTTTGELFF. CDR3 DNA sequence: TGTGCCAGCAGCTTGGGACTGACGACCACCGGGGAGCTGTTTTTT.

The chain recombines TRBV12-3 or TRBV12-4 with TRBJ1-6; D is unclear. The CDR3 is 14 residues long. Trimming stripped 5 bases from V and 1 base from J, with 6 bases between. CDR3 nucleotide sequence: TGTGCCAGCAGTCCACAGTCCTATAATTCACCCCTCCACTTT. Protein product: CASSPQSYNSPLHF.

The chain links TRBV10-3 to TRBJ2-1; D possibly corresponds to TRBD2 (5 bases). Deletions cut 5 bases from V and 5 bases from J, with 25 bases between. Looked up from germline, CDR1 is ENHRY and CDR2 is SYGVKD. This CDR3 comprises 18 residues. The CDR3 sequence is CAISMKTGVLPGNNEQFF. CDR3 DNA sequence: TGTGCCATCAGTATGAAAACCGGGGTCCTACCAGGCAACAATGAGCAGTTCTTC.

This clonotype was seen a handful of times. The CDR3 loop reads CASSLRATGHQSGQFF. The CDR3 nucleotides read TGTGCCAGCAGTTTGCGAGCGACAGGGCACCAGAGCGGGCAGTTCTTC. The V gene is TRBV28, the J gene TRBJ2-1; 7 bases map to TRBD1. The V gene end was trimmed by 3 bases and the J gene end by 12 bases; junction bases not matched to a gene: 17. Germline V gene sequence: CDR1 MDHEN, CDR2 SYDVKM. The CDR3 loop spans 16 amino acids.